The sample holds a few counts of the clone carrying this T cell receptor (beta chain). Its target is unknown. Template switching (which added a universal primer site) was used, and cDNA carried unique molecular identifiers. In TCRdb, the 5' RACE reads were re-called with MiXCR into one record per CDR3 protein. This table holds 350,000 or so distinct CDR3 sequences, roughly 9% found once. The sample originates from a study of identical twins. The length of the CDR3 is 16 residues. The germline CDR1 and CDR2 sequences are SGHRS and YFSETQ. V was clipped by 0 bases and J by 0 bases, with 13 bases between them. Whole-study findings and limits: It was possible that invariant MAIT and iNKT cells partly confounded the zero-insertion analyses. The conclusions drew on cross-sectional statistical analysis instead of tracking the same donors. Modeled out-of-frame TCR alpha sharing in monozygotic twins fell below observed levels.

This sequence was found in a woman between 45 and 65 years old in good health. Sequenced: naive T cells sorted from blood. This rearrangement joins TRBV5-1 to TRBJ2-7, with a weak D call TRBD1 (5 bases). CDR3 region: CASSLALDRNSYEQYF. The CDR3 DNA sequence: TGCGCCAGCAGCTTGGCCCTAGACAGAAACTCCTACGAGCAGTACTTC.